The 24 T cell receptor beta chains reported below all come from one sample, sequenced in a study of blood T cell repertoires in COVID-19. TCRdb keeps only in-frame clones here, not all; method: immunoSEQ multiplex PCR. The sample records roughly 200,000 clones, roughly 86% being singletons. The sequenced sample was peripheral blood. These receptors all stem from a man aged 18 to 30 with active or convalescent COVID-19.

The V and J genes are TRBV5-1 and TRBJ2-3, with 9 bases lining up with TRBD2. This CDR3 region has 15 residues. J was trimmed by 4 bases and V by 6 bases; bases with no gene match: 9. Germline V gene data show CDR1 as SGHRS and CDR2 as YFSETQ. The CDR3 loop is CASTWTSASPDTQYF. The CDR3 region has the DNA TGCGCCAGCACCTGGACTAGCGCTTCCCCAGATACGCAGTATTTT.

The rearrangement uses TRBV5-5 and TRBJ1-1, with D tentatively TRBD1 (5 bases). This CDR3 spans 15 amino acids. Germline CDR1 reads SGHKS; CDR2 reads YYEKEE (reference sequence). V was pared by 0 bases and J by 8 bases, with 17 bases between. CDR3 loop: CASSLEPRTTKEAFF. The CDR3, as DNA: TGTGCCAGCAGCTTGGAACCTCGGACAACCAAGGAAGCTTTCTTT. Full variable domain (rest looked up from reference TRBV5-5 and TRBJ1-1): DAGVTQSPTHLIKTRGQQVTLRCSPISGHKSVSWYQQVLGQGPQFIFQYYEKEERGRGNFPDRFSARQFPNYSSELNVNALLLGDSALYLCASSLEPRTTKEAFFGQGTRLTVV.

The CDR3 here is CASSSGTSGSRDEQFF. CDR3 DNA: TGTGCCAGCAGCTCCGGGACTAGCGGGAGTCGCGATGAGCAGTTCTTC. The chain has TRBV6-2 or TRBV6-3 and TRBJ2-1; 14 nucleotides match TRBD2. This CDR3 contains 16 residues. V was clipped by 6 bases and J by 8 bases; unmatched bases: 9. In germline, CDR1 is MNHEY, CDR2 SVGEGT.

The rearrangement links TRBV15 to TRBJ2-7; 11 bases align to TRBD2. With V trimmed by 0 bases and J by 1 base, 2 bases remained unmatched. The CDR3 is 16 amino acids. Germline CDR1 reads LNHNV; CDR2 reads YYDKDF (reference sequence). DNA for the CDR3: TGTGCCACCAGCAGAGACGGGACTAGCGGTTCCTACGAGCAGTACTTC. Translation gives CATSRDGTSGSYEQYF.

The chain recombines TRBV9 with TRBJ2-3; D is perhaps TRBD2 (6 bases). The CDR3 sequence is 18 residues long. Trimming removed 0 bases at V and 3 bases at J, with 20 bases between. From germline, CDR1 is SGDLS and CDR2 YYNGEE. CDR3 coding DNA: TGTGCCAGCAGCGTAGGAGCGGGTTTAGGTCCAGGGACAGATACGCAGTATTTT. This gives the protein CASSVGAGLGPGTDTQYF.

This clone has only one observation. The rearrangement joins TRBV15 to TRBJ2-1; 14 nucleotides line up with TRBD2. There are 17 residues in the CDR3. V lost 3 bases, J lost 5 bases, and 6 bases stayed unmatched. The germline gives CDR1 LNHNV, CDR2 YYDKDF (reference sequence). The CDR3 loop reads CATSSDMGLAGDNEQFF. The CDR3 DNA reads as TGTGCCACCAGCAGCGATATGGGACTAGCGGGAGACAATGAGCAGTTCTTC.

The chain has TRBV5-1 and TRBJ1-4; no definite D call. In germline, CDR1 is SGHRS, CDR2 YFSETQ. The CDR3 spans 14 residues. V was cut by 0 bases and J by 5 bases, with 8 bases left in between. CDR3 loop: CASSLDRRNEKLFF. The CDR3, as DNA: TGCGCCAGCAGCTTGGACAGACGAAATGAAAAACTGTTTTTT.

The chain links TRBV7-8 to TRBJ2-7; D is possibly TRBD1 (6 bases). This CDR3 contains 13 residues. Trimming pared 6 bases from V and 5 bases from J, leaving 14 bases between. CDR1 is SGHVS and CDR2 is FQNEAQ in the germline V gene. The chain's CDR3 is CASRTLQGNEQYF. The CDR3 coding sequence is TGTGCCAGCAGAACCCTACAGGGAAACGAGCAGTACTTC.

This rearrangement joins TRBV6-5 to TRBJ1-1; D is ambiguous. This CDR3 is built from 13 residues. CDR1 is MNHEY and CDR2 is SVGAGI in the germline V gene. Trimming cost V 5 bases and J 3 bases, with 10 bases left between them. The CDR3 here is CASSRTPDTEAFF. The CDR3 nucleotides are TGTGCCAGCAGTCGAACACCAGACACTGAAGCTTTCTTT.

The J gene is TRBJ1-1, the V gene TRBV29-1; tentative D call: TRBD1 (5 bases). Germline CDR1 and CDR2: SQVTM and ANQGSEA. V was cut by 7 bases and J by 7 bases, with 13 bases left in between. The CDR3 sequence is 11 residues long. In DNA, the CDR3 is TGCAGCGCCAGGGTCTTGGATGAAGCTTTCTTT. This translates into CSARVLDEAFF.

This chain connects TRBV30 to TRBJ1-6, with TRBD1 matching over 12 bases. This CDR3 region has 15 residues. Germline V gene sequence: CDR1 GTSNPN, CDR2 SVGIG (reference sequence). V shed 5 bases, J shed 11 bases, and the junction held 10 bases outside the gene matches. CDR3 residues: CAWSKPGTGGAPLHF. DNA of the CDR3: TGTGCCTGGTCAAAACCCGGGACAGGGGGCGCACCCCTCCACTTT.

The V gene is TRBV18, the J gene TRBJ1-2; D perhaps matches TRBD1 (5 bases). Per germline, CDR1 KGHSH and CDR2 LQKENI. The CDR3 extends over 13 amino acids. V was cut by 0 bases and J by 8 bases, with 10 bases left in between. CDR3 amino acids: CASSPPSREGYTF. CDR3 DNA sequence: TGTGCCAGCTCACCACCATCCAGGGAAGGCTACACCTTC.

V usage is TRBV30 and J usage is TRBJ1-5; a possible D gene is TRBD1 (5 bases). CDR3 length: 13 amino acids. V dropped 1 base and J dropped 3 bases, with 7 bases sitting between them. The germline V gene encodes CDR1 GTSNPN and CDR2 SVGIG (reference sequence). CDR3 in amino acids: CAWSGGLNQPQHF. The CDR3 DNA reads TGTGCCTGGAGTGGGGGACTCAATCAGCCCCAGCATTTT.

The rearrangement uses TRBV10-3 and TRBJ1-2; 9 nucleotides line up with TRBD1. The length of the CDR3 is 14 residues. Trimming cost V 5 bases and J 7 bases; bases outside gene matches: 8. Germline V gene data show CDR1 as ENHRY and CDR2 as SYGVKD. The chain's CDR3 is CAISSGQGLSGYTF. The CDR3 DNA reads TGTGCCATCAGTTCAGGACAGGGGTTAAGTGGCTACACCTTC.

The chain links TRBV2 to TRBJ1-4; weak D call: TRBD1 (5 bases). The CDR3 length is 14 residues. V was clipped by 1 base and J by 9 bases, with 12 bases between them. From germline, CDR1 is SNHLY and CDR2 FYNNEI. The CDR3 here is CASSEVAGRQKLFF. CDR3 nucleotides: TGTGCCAGCAGTGAAGTTGCGGGGCGGCAAAAACTGTTTTTT.

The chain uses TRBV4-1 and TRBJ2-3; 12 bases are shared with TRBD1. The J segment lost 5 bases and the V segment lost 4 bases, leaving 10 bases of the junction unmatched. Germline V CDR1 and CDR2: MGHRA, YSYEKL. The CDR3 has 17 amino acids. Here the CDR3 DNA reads TGCGCCAGCAGCCGCATCCGGGACAGGGGGCAAGGAGATACGCAGTATTTT. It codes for CASSRIRDRGQGDTQYF.

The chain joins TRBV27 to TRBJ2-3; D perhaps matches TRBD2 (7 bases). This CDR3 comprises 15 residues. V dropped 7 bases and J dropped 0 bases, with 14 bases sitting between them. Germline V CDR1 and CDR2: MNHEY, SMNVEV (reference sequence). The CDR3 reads CASTLRGGSTDTQYF. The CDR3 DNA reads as TGTGCCAGCACCTTAAGGGGGGGCAGCACAGATACGCAGTATTTT.

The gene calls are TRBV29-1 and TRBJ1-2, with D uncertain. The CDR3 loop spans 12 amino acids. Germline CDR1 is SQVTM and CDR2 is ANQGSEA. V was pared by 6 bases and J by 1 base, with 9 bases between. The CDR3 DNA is TGCAGCGTGTTTTCCAGTAACTATGGCTACACCTTC. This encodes CSVFSSNYGYTF. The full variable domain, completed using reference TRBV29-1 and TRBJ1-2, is SAVISQKPSRDICQRGTSLTIQCQVDSQVTMMFWYRQQPGQSLTLIATANQGSEATYESGFVIDKFPISRPNLTFSTLTVSNMSPEDSSIYLCSVFSSNYGYTFGSGTRLTVV.

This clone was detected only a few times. The CDR3 is CASRRGQAPTGELFF. CDR3 sequence (DNA): TGTGCCAGCAGGAGGGGGCAGGCGCCCACCGGGGAGCTGTTTTTT. This chain joins TRBV6-5 and TRBJ2-2; 7 bases match TRBD1. Germline loops: CDR1 MNHEY, CDR2 SVGAGI. CDR3 size: 15 residues. Trimming removed 6 bases from V and 4 bases from J; junction bases left unmatched: 8.

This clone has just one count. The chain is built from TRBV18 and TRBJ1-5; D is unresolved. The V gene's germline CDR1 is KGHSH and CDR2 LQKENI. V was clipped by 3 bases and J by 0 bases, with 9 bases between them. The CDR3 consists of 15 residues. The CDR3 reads CASSPFQNSNQPQHF. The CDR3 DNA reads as TGTGCCAGCTCACCTTTTCAGAATAGCAATCAGCCCCAGCATTTT.

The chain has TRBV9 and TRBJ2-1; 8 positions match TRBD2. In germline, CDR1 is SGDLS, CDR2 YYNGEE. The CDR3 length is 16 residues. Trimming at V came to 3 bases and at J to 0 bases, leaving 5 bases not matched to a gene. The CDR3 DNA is TGTGCCAGCAGCGCATTGGCGGGGGGCTCCTACAATGAGCAGTTCTTC. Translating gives CASSALAGGSYNEQFF. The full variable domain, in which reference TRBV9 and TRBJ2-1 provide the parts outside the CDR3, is DSGVTQTPKHLITATGQRVTLRCSPRSGDLSVYWYQQSLDQGLQFLIQYYNGEERAKGNILERFSAQQFPDLHSELNLSSLELGDSALYFCASSALAGGSYNEQFFGPGTRLTVL.

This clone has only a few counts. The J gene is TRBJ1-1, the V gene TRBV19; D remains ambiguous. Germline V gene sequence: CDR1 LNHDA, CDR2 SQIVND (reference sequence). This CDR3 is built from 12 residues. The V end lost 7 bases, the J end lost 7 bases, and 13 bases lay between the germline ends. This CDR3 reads CASTETHYEAFF. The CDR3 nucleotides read TGTGCCAGTACCGAAACACACTATGAAGCTTTCTTT.

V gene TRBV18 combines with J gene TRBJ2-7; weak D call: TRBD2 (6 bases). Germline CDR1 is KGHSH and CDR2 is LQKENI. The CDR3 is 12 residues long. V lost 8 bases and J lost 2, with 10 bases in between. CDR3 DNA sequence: TGTGCCAGCGCGGGACGGACCTACGAGCAGTACTTC. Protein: CASAGRTYEQYF.

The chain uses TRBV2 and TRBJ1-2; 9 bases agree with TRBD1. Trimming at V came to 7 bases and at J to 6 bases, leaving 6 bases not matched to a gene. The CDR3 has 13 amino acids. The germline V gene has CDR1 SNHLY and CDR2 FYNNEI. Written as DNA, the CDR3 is TGTGCCAGCACCTGGGACAGGGAGGATGGCTACACCTTC. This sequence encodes CASTWDREDGYTF.